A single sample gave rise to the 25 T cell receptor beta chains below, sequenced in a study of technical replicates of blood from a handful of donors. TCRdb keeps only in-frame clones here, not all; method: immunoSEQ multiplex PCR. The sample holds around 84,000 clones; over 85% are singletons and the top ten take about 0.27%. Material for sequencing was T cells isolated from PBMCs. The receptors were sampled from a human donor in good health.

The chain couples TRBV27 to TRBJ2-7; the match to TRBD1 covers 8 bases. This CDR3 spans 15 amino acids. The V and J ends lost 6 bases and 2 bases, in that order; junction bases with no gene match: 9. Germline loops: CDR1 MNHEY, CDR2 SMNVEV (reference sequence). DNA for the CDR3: TGTGCCAGCAGGGCCAGACAGGGGAGGACCTACGAGCAGTACTTC. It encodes CASRARQGRTYEQYF.

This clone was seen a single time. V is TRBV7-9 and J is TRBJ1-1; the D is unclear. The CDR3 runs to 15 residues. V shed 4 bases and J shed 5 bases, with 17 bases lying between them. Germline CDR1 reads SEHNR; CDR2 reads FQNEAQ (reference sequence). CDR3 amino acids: CASSSTTGVVTEAFF. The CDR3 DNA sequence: TGTGCCAGCAGCTCAACGACCGGGGTTGTGACTGAAGCTTTCTTT.

The CDR3 spells CASSYGKTGSNQPQHF. In DNA, the CDR3 is TGTGCCAGCAGCTACGGGAAGACAGGGTCCAATCAGCCCCAGCATTTT. The chain has TRBV6-6 and TRBJ1-5; TRBD1 aligns across 7 bases. The germline V gene encodes CDR1 MNHNY and CDR2 SVGAGI (reference sequence). V lost 6 bases, J lost 3 bases, and 11 bases stayed unmatched. The CDR3 runs to 16 residues.

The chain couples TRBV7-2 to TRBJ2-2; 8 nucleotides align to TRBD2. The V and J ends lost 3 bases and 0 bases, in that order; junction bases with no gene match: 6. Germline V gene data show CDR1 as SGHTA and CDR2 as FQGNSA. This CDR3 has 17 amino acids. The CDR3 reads CASSFPLSGANTGELFF. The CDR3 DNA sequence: TGTGCCAGCAGCTTTCCTCTTAGCGGGGCGAACACCGGGGAGCTGTTTTTT.

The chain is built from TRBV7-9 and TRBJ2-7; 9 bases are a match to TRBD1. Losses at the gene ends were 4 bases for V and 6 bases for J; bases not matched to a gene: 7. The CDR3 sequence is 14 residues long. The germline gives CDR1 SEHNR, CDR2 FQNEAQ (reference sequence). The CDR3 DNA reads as TGTGCCAGCAGCTCCCCGGGACAGGGAACCGAGCAGTACTTC. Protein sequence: CASSSPGQGTEQYF.

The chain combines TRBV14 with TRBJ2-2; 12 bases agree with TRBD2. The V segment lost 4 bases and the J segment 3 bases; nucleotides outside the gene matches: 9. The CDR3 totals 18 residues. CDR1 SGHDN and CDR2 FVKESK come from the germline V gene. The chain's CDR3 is CASSLRLAGVSDTGELFF. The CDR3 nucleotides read TGTGCCAGCAGCCTCAGACTAGCGGGAGTCTCCGACACCGGGGAGCTGTTTTTT. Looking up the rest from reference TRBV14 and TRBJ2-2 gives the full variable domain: EAGVTQFPSHSVIEKGQTVTLRCDPISGHDNLYWYRRVMGKEIKFLLHFVKESKQDESGMPNNRFLAERTGGTYSTLKVQPAELEDSGVYFCASSLRLAGVSDTGELFFGEGSRLTVL.

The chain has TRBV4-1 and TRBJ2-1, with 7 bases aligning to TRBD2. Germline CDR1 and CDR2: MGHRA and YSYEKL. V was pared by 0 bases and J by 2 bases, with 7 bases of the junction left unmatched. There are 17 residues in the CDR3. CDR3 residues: CASSQDPGGDTYNEQFF. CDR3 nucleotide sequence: TGCGCCAGCAGCCAAGATCCGGGGGGTGACACCTACAATGAGCAGTTCTTC.

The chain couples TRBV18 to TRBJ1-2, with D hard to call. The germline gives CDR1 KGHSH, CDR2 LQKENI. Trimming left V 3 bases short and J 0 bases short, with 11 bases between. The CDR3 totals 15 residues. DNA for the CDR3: TGTGCCAGCTCACCGAACCTATCACCTAACTATGGCTACACCTTC. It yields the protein CASSPNLSPNYGYTF.

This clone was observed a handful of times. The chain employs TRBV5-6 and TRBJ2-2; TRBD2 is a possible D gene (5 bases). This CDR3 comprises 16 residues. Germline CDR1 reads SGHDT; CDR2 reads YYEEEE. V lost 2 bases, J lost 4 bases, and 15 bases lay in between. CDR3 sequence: CASSLRLPRGTGELFF. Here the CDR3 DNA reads TGTGCCAGCAGCTTACGGCTTCCACGGGGCACCGGGGAGCTGTTTTTT.

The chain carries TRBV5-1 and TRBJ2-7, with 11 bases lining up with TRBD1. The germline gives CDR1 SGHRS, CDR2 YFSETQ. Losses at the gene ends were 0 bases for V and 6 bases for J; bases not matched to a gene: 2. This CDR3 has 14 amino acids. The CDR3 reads CASSLGTGGFEQYF. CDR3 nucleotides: TGCGCCAGCAGCTTGGGGACAGGGGGCTTCGAGCAGTACTTC.

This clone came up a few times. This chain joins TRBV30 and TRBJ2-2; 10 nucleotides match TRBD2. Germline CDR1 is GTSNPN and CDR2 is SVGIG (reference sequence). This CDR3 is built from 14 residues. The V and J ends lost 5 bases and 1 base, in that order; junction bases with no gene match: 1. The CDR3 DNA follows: TGTGCCTGGCGACTAGCGGGGAACACCGGGGAGCTGTTTTTT. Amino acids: CAWRLAGNTGELFF.

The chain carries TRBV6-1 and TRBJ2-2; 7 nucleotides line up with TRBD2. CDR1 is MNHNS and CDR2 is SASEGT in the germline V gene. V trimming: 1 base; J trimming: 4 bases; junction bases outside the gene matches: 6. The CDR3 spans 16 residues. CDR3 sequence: CASSEEAGASTGELFF. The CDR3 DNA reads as TGTGCCAGCAGTGAAGAGGCGGGAGCCAGCACCGGGGAGCTGTTTTTT.

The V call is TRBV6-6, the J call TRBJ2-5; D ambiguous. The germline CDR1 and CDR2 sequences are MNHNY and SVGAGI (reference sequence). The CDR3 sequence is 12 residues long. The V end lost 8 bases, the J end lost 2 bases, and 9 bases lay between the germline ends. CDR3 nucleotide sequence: TGTGCCAGCTCCCACAGACAAGAGACCCAGTACTTC. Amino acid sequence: CASSHRQETQYF.

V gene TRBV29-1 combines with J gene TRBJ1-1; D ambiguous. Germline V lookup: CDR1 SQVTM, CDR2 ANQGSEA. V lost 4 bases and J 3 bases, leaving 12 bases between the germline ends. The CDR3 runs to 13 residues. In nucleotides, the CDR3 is TGCAGCGTTGCCCCGCGGGGATACACTGAAGCTTTCTTT. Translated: CSVAPRGYTEAFF.

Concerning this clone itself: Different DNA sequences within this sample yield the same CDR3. CDR3 in amino acids: CASSGAYEQYF. The CDR3 DNA is TGTGCCAGCAGTGGGGCTTACGAGCAGTACTTC. This rearrangement joins TRBV25-1 to TRBJ2-7; D is ambiguous. The CDR3 is made up of 11 amino acids. V shed 4 bases and J shed 4 bases, with 5 bases lying between them. Germline assignment: CDR1 MGHDK and CDR2 SYGVNS.

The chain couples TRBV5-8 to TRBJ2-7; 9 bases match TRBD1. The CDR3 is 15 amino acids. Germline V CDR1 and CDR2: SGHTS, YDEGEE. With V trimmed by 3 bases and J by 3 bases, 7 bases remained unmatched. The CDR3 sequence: CASSSGKGQGYEQYF. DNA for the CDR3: TGTGCCAGCAGCTCAGGAAAGGGACAGGGCTACGAGCAGTACTTC.

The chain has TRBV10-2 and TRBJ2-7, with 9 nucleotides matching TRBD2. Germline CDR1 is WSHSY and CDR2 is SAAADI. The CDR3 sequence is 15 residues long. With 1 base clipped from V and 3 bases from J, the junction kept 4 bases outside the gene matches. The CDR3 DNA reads TGCGCCAGCAGTGAGTTAGCGGGAGAATTCTACGAGCAGTACTTC. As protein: CASSELAGEFYEQYF.

CDR3 nucleotide sequence: TGTGCCAGCAGTTACACCGGGACTGCCAAAAACATTCAGTACTTC. The encoded protein is CASSYTGTAKNIQYF. The V gene is TRBV7-9, the J gene TRBJ2-4; the D gene is possibly TRBD2 (6 bases). The CDR3 has 15 amino acids. Germline CDR1 and CDR2: SEHNR and FQNEAQ (reference sequence). Trimming pared 6 bases from V and 1 base from J, leaving 13 bases between.

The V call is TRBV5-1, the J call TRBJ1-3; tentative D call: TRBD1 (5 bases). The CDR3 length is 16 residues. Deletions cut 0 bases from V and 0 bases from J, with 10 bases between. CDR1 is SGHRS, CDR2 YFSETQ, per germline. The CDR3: CASSLDRIPSGNTIYF. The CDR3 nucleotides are TGCGCCAGCAGCTTGGACAGGATTCCCTCTGGAAACACCATATATTTT.

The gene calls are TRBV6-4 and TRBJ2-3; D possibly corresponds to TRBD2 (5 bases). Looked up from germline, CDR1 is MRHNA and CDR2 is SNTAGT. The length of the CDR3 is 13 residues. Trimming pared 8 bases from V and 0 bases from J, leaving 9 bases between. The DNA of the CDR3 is TGTGCCAGCCGCCGGGGAAGCACAGATACGCAGTATTTT. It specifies CASRRGSTDTQYF.

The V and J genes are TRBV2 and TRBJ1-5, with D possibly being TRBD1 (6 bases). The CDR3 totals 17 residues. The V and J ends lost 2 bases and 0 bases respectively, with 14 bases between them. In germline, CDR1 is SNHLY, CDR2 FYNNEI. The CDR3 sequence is CASSERQARYSNQPQHF. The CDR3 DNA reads TGTGCCAGCAGTGAAAGACAGGCGCGTTATAGCAATCAGCCCCAGCATTTT.

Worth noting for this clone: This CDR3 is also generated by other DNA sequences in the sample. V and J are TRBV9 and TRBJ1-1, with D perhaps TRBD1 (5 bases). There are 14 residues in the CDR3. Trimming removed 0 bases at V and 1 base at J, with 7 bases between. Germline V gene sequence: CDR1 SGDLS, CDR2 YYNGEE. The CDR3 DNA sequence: TGTGCCAGCAGCGTAGTCGGGGGGAACACTGAAGCTTTCTTT. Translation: CASSVVGGNTEAFF.

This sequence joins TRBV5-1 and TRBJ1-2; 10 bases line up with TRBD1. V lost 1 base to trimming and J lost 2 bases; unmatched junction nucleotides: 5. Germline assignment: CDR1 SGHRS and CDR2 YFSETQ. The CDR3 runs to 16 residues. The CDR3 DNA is TGCGCCAGCAGCTTGTTTCCGGGACAGGGGAACTATGGCTACACCTTC. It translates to CASSLFPGQGNYGYTF.

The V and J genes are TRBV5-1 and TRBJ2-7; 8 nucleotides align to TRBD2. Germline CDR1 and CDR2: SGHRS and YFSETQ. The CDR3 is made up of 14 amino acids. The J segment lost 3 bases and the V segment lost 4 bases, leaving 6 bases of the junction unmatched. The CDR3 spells CASSGTRDSYEQYF. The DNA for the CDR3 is TGCGCCAGCAGCGGGACTAGAGATAGCTACGAGCAGTACTTC.

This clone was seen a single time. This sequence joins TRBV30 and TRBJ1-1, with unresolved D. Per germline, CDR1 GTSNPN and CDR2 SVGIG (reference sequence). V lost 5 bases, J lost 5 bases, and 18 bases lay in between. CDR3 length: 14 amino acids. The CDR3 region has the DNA TGTGCCTGGTCCGGTCGGGGTTATGAGACTGAAGCTTTCTTT. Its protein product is CAWSGRGYETEAFF.